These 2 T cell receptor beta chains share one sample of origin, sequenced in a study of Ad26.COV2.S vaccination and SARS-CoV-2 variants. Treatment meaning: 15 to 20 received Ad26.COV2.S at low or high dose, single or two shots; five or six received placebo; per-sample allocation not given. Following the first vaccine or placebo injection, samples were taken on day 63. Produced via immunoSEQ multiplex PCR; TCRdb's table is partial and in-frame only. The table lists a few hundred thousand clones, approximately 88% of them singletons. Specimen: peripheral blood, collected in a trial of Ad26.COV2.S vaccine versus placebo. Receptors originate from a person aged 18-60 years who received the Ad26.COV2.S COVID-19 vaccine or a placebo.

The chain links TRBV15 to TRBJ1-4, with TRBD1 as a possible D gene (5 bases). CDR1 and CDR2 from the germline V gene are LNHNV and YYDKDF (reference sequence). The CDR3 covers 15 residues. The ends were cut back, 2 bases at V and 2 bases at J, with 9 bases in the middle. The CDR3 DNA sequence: TGTGCCACCAGCAGATCGAGGGGCACTAATGAAAAACTGTTTTTT. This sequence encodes CATSRSRGTNEKLFF.

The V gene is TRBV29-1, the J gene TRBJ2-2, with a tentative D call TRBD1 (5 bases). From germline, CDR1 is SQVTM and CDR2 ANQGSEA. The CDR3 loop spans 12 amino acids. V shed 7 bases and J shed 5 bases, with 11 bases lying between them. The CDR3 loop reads CSAWTMTGELFF. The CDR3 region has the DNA TGCAGCGCCTGGACAATGACCGGGGAGCTGTTTTTT.